The 8 T cell receptor beta chains below all came from one sample that was sequenced in a study of metastatic and nonmetastatic thyroid tumors. Thyroid surgery took place with no prior treatment in any patient. TCRdb re-called the PCR reads via MiXCR. The sample has tens of thousands of clones, around 14% seen once; the top ten hold more than 3%. Source material: blood. Source of these receptors: a female donor with papillary thyroid cancer or a benign thyroid nodule (not recorded which). Some clones in this sample may be carry-over from other donors' samples.

There are many counts of this clone. The rearrangement joins TRBV20-1 to TRBJ2-3, with 7 bases identical to TRBD2. Germline V gene sequence: CDR1 DFQATT, CDR2 SNEGSKA (reference sequence). Germline trimming cut 3 bases from V and 2 bases from J; bases unmatched to any gene: 5. This CDR3 has 14 amino acids. This CDR3 reads CSARWLAVTDTQYF. CDR3 coding DNA: TGCAGTGCTAGGTGGCTAGCGGTCACAGATACGCAGTATTTT.

This clone was counted at least ten times. The chain uses TRBV28 and TRBJ2-7, with 7 bases identical to TRBD1. The J segment lost 2 bases and the V segment lost 6 bases, leaving 7 bases of the junction unmatched. There are 14 residues in the CDR3. Germline V gene lookup returns CDR1 MDHEN and CDR2 SYDVKM. DNA of the CDR3: TGTGCCAGCAGACCCGGGACAGCCACCTACGAGCAGTACTTC. Its protein product is CASRPGTATYEQYF.

V usage is TRBV11-2 and J usage is TRBJ2-7, with D perhaps matching TRBD1 (5 bases). Per germline, CDR1 SGHAT and CDR2 FQNNGV. V lost 5 bases to trimming and J lost 4 bases, with 9 bases between them. The CDR3 runs to 12 residues. CDR3 coding DNA: TGTGCCAGCAGCACCTCAGGGTACGAGCAGTACTTC. Amino acid sequence: CASSTSGYEQYF.

This clone showed up many times. V gene TRBV9 combines with J gene TRBJ2-7; 11 nucleotides match TRBD2. CDR1 and CDR2 from the germline V gene are SGDLS and YYNGEE. CDR3 size: 15 residues. J was trimmed by 4 bases and V by 4 bases; bases with no gene match: 7. DNA of the CDR3: TGTGCCAGCAGCCTCGGGGCTAGCGGGAGGTACGAGCAGTACTTC. Translating gives CASSLGASGRYEQYF.

This clone was detected only a few times. V and J are TRBV28 and TRBJ1-1; D remains ambiguous. Germline V gene lookup returns CDR1 MDHEN and CDR2 SYDVKM. CDR3 length equals 14 residues. Trimming pared 9 bases from V and 8 bases from J, leaving 22 bases between. CDR3 DNA sequence: TGTGCCAGTAGAACAACCCTGGGTCGGGCGGAAGCTTTCTTT. Its translation: CASRTTLGRAEAFF. The full variable domain, with the rest looked up from reference TRBV28 and TRBJ1-1, is DVKVTQSSRYLVKRTGEKVFLECVQDMDHENMFWYRQDPGLGLRLIYFSYDVKMKEKGDIPEGYSVSREKKERFSLILESASTNQTSMYLCASRTTLGRAEAFFGQGTRLTVV.

This clone came up many times. The chain is built from TRBV4-3 and TRBJ1-1; D unresolved. CDR1 is LGHNA and CDR2 is YSLEER in the germline V gene. The ends were cut back, 1 base at V and 7 bases at J, with 19 bases in the middle. This CDR3 is built from 16 residues. The CDR3 sequence is CASSQARPVGGHEAFF. As DNA, the CDR3 is TGCGCCAGCAGCCAAGCTCGGCCAGTGGGTGGGCATGAAGCTTTCTTT.

This clone occurred many times. The chain combines TRBV10-2 with TRBJ1-5; D perhaps matches TRBD1 (5 bases). This CDR3 spans 16 amino acids. Germline V gene data show CDR1 as WSHSY and CDR2 as SAAADI. The V end was cut by 4 bases, the J end by 3 bases, with 16 bases between. The CDR3 nucleotides are TGCGCCAGCAGTGGAATCCGGGACGGAGCCAATCAGCCCCAGCATTTT. Translated, it gives CASSGIRDGANQPQHF.

The V and J genes are TRBV4-1 and TRBJ1-5; maybe TRBD1 (5 bases). Germline V CDR1 and CDR2: MGHRA, YSYEKL. V shed 1 base and J shed 2 bases, with 9 bases lying between them. The CDR3 consists of 15 residues. The CDR3 loop is CASSQVPGGNQPQHF. DNA of the CDR3: TGCGCCAGCAGCCAAGTCCCGGGGGGCAATCAGCCCCAGCATTTT.